This T cell receptor beta chain comes out of a study of beta chain features in type 1 diabetes. Study summary: Sorted cells numbering around 100,000,000 were examined across all samples. Study-wide findings and caveats: All four CD4+ subsets of Type 1 diabetes patients contained TCRB CDR3s that were moderately but significantly shorter.

This clone was recorded a few times. Its antigen is not known. Each of the CD4+ naive, central memory, regulatory and stem cell-like memory populations was sorted via CD45RO/CCR7/CD25/CD127/CD95/CD27. CDR1 and CDR2 (germline): MGHRA, YSYEKL. The CDR3 extends over 16 amino acids. Trimming removed 1 base from V and 7 bases from J; junction bases left unmatched: 8. Sequencing targeted expressed TCRB transcripts, as all isolated RNA had been reverse transcribed. Clones were sequenced by immunoSEQ multiplex PCR, and TCRdb holds only the in-frame ones, with some missing. The table records about 160,000 clones, about 7.8% of them present only once.

The receptor was derived from a woman in her forties with type 1 diabetes. The sequenced material came from central memory CD4+ T cells from blood. The V call is TRBV4-1, the J call TRBJ2-1; 9 positions agree with TRBD1. CDR3 bases: TGCGCCAGCAGCCAAGTGCCGGGACAGGGTCGGAATGAGCAGTTCTTC. This encodes CASSQVPGQGRNEQFF.